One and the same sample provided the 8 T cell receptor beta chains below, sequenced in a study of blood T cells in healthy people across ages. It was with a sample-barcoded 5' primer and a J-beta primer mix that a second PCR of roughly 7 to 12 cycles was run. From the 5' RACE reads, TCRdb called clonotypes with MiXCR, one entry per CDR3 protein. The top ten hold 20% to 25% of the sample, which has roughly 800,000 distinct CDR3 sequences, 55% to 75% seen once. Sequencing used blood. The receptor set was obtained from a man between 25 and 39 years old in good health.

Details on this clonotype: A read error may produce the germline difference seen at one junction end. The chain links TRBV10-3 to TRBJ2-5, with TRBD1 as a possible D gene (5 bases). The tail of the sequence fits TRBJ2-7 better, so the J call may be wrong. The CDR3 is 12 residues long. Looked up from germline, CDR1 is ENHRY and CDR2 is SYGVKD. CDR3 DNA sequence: TGTGCCGTCAGTGAGAACAGGAACGAGCAGTACTTC. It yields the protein CAVSENRNEQYF.

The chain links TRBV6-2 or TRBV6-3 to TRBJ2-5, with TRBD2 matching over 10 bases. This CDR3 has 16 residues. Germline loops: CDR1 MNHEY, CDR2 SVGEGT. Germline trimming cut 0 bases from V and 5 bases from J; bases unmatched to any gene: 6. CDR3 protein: CASSYSERGGLETQYF. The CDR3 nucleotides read TGTGCCAGCAGTTACTCTGAGCGGGGGGGCCTGGAGACCCAGTACTTC.

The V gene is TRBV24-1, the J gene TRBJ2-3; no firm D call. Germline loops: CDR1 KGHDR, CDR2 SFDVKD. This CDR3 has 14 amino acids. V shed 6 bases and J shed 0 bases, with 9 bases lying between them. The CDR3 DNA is TGTGCCACCAGTTCCGGCAAGAGCACAGATACGCAGTATTTT. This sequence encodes CATSSGKSTDTQYF.

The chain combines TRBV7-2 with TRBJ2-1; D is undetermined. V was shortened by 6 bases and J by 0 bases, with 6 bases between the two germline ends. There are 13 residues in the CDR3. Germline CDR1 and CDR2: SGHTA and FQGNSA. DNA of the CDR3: TGTGCCAGCAGTAAAAGCTCCTACAATGAGCAGTTCTTC. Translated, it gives CASSKSSYNEQFF.

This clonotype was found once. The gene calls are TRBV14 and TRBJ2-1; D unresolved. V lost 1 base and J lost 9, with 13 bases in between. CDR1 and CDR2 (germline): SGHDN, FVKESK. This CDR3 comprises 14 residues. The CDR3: CASSQGRFLGEQFF. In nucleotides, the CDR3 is TGTGCCAGCAGCCAAGGGCGCTTTCTCGGTGAGCAGTTCTTC.

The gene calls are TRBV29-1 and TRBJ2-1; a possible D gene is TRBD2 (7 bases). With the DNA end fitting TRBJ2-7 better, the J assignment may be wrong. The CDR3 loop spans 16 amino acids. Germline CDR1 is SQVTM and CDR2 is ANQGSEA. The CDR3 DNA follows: TGCAGCGTTGGCGGATTACGGGGGGCCTTACCCTACGAGCAGTACTTC. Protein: CSVGGLRGALPYEQYF.

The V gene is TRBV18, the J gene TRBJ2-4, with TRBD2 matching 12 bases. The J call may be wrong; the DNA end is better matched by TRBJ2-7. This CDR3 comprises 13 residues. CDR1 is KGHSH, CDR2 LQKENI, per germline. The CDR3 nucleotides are TGTGCCAGCCAACTAGCGGGAGGTCGCGAGCAGTACTTC. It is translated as CASQLAGGREQYF.

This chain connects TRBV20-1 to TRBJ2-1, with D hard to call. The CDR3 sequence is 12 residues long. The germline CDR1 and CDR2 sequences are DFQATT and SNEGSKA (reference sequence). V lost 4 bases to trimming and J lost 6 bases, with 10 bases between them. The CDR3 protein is CSAIPAINEQFF. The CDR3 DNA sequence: TGCAGTGCTATCCCAGCGATCAATGAGCAGTTCTTC.